This is a list of T cell receptor beta chains from one sample in a study of PD-1 blockade in classical Hodgkin lymphoma. Clones were sequenced by immunoSEQ multiplex PCR, and TCRdb holds only the in-frame ones, with some missing. The data hold about 50,000 clones, with 88% observed a single time. Sequences were derived from peripheral blood mononuclear cells (PBMCs), sampled before the second cycle of nivolumab. The source is a human donor with classical Hodgkin lymphoma. CDR3s include the opening cysteine and the closing phenylalanine or tryptophan.

TRBV6-5	TRBJ2-6	CASSPPRSRANVLTF
TRBV19	TRBJ2-7	CASSPNSGGPYEQYF
TRBV7-9	TRBJ1-1	CASSKQGPQEVTEAFF
TRBV5-1	TRBJ2-2	CASSLVLAGSGGGELLF
TRBV7-6	TRBJ1-1	CASSETQNTEAFF
TRBV6-5	TRBJ1-5	CASSYSRAGGNQPQHF
TRBV19	TRBJ2-1	CASSIPDSYNEQFF
TRBV19	TRBJ1-2	CASRNQQGSGGYTF
TRBV30	TRBJ2-7	CAWSVPGKLYEQYF
TRBV5-1	TRBJ2-5	CASSTRGYSTQETQYF
TRBV28	TRBJ1-5	CASSLAGWQPQHF
TRBV30	TRBJ1-6	CAWGQGRAYNSPLHF
TRBV2	TRBJ2-7	CASSAQTGRRLRGGEQYF
TRBV27	TRBJ2-7	CASCRMTGTYEQYF
TRBV5-1	TRBJ1-2	CASSEEQGRYGYTF
TRBV9	TRBJ2-6	CASSVAGGAGTGANVLTF
TRBV6-1	TRBJ2-7	CASRRGGEQYF
TRBV6-1	TRBJ2-5	CASSEGVGTQYF
TRBV6-4	TRBJ1-4	CASNRLSEGLEEKLFF
TRBV5-1	TRBJ2-6	CASSPWGANVLTF
TRBV7-9	TRBJ2-3	CASSLRTSPSTDTQYF
TRBV7-9	TRBJ2-5	CASSLSGGETQYF
TRBV30	TRBJ1-4	CAWSVLGKKLFF
TRBV6-5	TRBJ1-4	CASSAPGGAGEKLFF
TRBV7-2	TRBJ1-1	CASSLSLGQKIPGAEAFF
TRBV9	TRBJ2-7	CASSVAGPPTYERYF
TRBV30	TRBJ1-5	CAWSAELDGNQPQHF
TRBV5-1	TRBJ2-7	CASSLAGQPTYEQYF
TRBV5-1	TRBJ1-4	CASSSGTGSREKLFF
TRBV2	TRBJ1-4	CASRRGEKLFF
TRBV7-2	TRBJ1-4	CASSLDPLAREKLFF
TRBV28	TRBJ2-5	CASGVGQETQYF
TRBV2	TRBJ1-4	CASYTDLATNEKLFF
TRBV5-1	TRBJ1-6	CASSLMVDLQSPLHF
TRBV6-5	TRBJ2-7	CASSWTGPNEQYF
TRBV5-1	TRBJ1-2	CASSERSGQVLPGYTF
TRBV6-6	TRBJ1-2	CASRSTGFYGYTF
TRBV5-1	TRBJ2-5	CASSNTGTAQETQYF
TRBV18	TRBJ2-7	CASSNQLTGSIEQYF
TRBV5-1	TRBJ2-1	CASSPLGGAGNEQFF
TRBV30	TRBJ1-1	CAWSSLDEAFF
TRBV5-4	TRBJ2-1	CASSAPHLAGYNEQFF
TRBV14	TRBJ1-5	CASSQANQPQHF
TRBV5-1	TRBJ2-3	CASRGLAGGPADTQYF
TRBV29-1	TRBJ2-5	CSVATDISQETQYF
TRBV30	TRBJ1-2	CAWSEQGAHRYGYTF
TRBV4-1	TRBJ2-5	CASSQGHLETQYF
TRBV5-1	TRBJ2-3	CASSAPSGLSTDTQYF
TRBV5-1	TRBJ2-3	CASRPTGTGVVGTQYF
TRBV10-1	TRBJ1-1	CASSVGQGSTEAFF
TRBV6-6	TRBJ1-1	CASSYSGWTEAFF
TRBV7-9	TRBJ2-1	CASSERDRGVNEQFF
TRBV6-5	TRBJ1-5	CASSPVFSNQPQHF
TRBV5-4	TRBJ2-7	CASSPKAIGDEQYF
TRBV6-5	TRBJ1-1	CASSPDRDTEAFF
TRBV28	TRBJ2-3	CASRLTGADTQYF
TRBV5-1	TRBJ2-2	CASALDGITGELFF
TRBV7-8	TRBJ2-7	CASSLVLTGLLSYEQYF